These 7 T cell receptor beta chains came from one sample sequenced in a study of Ad26.COV2.S vaccination and SARS-CoV-2 variants. Assay used: immunoSEQ multiplex PCR; TCRdb lists only in-frame clones, some missing. The sample includes around 270,000 clones, 87% seen only once; the top ten take under 3%. Stated treatment: 15 to 20 received Ad26.COV2.S at low or high dose, single or two shots; 5 received placebo; per-sample allocation not given. Collection of samples fell on day 63 after the first vaccine or placebo injection. The starting material was peripheral blood, obtained in a trial of Ad26.COV2.S vaccine versus placebo. These receptors originate from a person between 18 and 65 years old who received the Ad26.COV2.S COVID-19 vaccine or a placebo.

This clone was seen once. The chain is built from TRBV5-6 and TRBJ2-3; 10 bases are a match to TRBD2. The CDR3 is 18 residues long. Germline CDR1 reads SGHDT; CDR2 reads YYEEEE. After removal of 1 base from V and 4 bases from J, the junction contained 12 bases not matched to a gene. CDR3: CASSLWGPLAGEADTQYF. CDR3 coding DNA: TGTGCCAGCAGCTTGTGGGGACCCCTAGCGGGAGAGGCAGATACGCAGTATTTT.

The rearrangement uses TRBV5-8 and TRBJ2-5, with TRBD1 as a possible D gene (5 bases). This CDR3 is 16 amino acids long. The V gene's germline CDR1 is SGHTS and CDR2 YDEGEE. Trimming took 3 bases from V and 4 from J, leaving 19 bases between them. The CDR3 nucleotides read TGTGCCAGCAGCTACACCTTCTCGACCCAGGGAGAGACCCAGTACTTC. It specifies CASSYTFSTQGETQYF.

This sequence joins TRBV19 and TRBJ2-3; 9 nucleotides align to TRBD2. This CDR3 region has 14 residues. The ends lost 9 bases at V and 4 bases at J; junction bases unmatched: 8. CDR1 and CDR2 (germline): LNHDA, SQIVND (reference sequence). CDR3 nucleotide sequence: TGTGCCAGCGAAGACCTAGCGGGGCCAGATACGCAGTATTTT. Its translation: CASEDLAGPDTQYF.

The chain recombines TRBV15 with TRBJ2-3; D possibly corresponds to TRBD1 (6 bases). V shed 7 bases and J shed 0 bases, with 17 bases lying between them. The CDR3 runs to 16 residues. The V gene's germline CDR1 is LNHNV and CDR2 YYDKDF (reference sequence). The CDR3 spells CATMDRLSPSTDTQYF. The DNA of the CDR3 is TGTGCCACCATGGACAGACTGTCGCCTAGCACAGATACGCAGTATTTT.

The rearrangement links TRBV24-1 to TRBJ1-2; no reliable D call. From germline, CDR1 is KGHDR and CDR2 SFDVKD. The CDR3 runs 12 residues. Trimming pared 6 bases from V and 3 bases from J, leaving 7 bases between. The CDR3 protein is CATSLGDYGYTF. CDR3 sequence (DNA): TGTGCCACCAGTCTTGGTGACTATGGCTACACCTTC.

The CDR3 bases are TGTGCCAGCAGCTTGGGACCGATGTCCAATCAGCCCCAGCATTTT. Protein product: CASSLGPMSNQPQHF. The genes are TRBV2 and TRBJ1-5; D possibly corresponds to TRBD1 (5 bases). The CDR3 has 15 amino acids. CDR1 SNHLY and CDR2 FYNNEI come from the germline V gene. V dropped 6 bases and J dropped 3 bases, with 15 bases sitting between them.

The V gene is TRBV19, the J gene TRBJ1-2, with 8 bases aligning to TRBD1. CDR1 and CDR2 (germline): LNHDA, SQIVND (reference sequence). Trimming removed 8 bases from V and 8 bases from J; junction bases left unmatched: 13. This CDR3 is built from 14 residues. The CDR3 here is CASHWTGLVRGYTF. CDR3 bases: TGTGCCAGTCATTGGACAGGGCTTGTTAGAGGCTACACCTTC. The full variable domain, completed using reference TRBV19 and TRBJ1-2, is DGGITQSPKYLFRKEGQNVTLSCEQNLNHDAMYWYRQDPGQGLRLIYYSQIVNDFQKGDIAEGYSVSREKKESFPLTVTSAQKNPTAFYLCASHWTGLVRGYTFGSGTRLTVV.